The source of this T cell receptor beta chain is a study of T cell responses to AZD1222 COVID-19 vaccine. CDR3 size: 16 residues. From germline, CDR1 is LNHDA and CDR2 SQIVND (reference sequence). Trimming cost V 3 bases and J 0 bases, with 11 bases left between them. The table came from immunoSEQ multiplex PCR; TCRdb's copy has only in-frame clones and leaves some out. The repertoire holds around 100,000 clones, with approximately 90% as singletons. Sequencing used peripheral blood, obtained on day 0 of AZD1222 vaccination. The receptor was derived from an adult in good health. The chain uses TRBV19 and TRBJ1-4; maybe TRBD1 (6 bases). CDR3 in DNA: TGTGCCAGTAGTATCCAGGGGCGTGCAACTAATGAAAAACTGTTTTTT. Protein sequence: CASSIQGRATNEKLFF.